Shown below are 2 T cell receptor beta chains from a single sample sequenced in a study of breast tumors, draining lymph nodes, adjacent tissues. Each CDR3 protein is one row after TCRdb ran MiXCR on the multiplex PCR reads. The sample comprises around 120,000 distinct CDR3 sequences, 15% to 20% of which are singletons, and 3% to 4% rests with the top ten. Samples came from axillary lymph nodes draining the breast cancer. The sequenced material came from axillary lymph node tissue. Receptors originate from a female donor with breast cancer. Some clones in this sample may be carry-over from other donors' samples.

The table lists this clonotype with many counts. This chain links TRBV27 with TRBJ1-6; 7 nucleotides match TRBD1. The CDR3 extends over 15 amino acids. Germline trimming cut 3 bases from V and 9 bases from J; bases unmatched to any gene: 8. Germline V gene sequence: CDR1 MNHEY, CDR2 SMNVEV (reference sequence). This CDR3 reads CASSLDGTVTSPLHF. Here the CDR3 DNA reads TGTGCCAGCAGTTTGGACGGGACAGTTACTTCACCCCTCCACTTT.

V and J are TRBV3-1 and TRBJ2-5; D call uncertain. CDR3 length: 16 residues. The V gene's germline CDR1 is LGHDT and CDR2 YNNKEL (reference sequence). The germline V and J ends were trimmed by 0 bases and 7 bases, with 18 bases remaining between them. In DNA, the CDR3 is TGTGCCAGCAGCCAAGAAGGTGTACTTCTGCGAGGGACCCAGTACTTC. As protein: CASSQEGVLLRGTQYF.